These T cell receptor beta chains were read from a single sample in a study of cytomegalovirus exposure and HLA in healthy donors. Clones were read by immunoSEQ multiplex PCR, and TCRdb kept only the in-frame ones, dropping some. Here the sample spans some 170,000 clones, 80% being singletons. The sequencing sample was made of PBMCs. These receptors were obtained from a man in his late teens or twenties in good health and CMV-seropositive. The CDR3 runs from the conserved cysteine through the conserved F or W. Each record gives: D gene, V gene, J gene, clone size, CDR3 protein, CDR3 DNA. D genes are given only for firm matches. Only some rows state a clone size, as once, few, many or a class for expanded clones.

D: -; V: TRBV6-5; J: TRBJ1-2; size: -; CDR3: CASSYGRGLDGYTF; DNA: TGTGCCAGCAGTTACGGGAGGGGGTTGGATGGCTACACCTTC
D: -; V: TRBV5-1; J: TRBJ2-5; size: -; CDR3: CASSLRGASQETQYF; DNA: TGCGCCAGCAGCCTTCGAGGAGCTTCCCAAGAGACCCAGTACTTC
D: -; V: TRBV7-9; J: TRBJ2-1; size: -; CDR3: CSSSTTAVWQFF; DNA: TGTTCCAGCAGCACGACAGCAGTTTGGCAGTTCTTC
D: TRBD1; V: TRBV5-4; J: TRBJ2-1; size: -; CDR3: CASSSTGSSYNEQFF; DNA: TGTGCCAGCAGCTCGACAGGGAGCTCCTACAATGAGCAGTTCTTC
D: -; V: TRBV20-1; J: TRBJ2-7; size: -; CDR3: CSGAGHYEQYF; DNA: TGCAGTGGGGCGGGGCACTACGAGCAGTACTTC
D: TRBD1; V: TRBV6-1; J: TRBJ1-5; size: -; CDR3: CASSEGATGANQPQHF; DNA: TGTGCCAGCAGTGAAGGGGCGACAGGGGCCAATCAGCCCCAGCATTTT
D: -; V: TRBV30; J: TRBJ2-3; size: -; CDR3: CAWSGWGGKDTQYF; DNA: TGTGCCTGGTCCGGGTGGGGGGGCAAAGATACGCAGTATTTT
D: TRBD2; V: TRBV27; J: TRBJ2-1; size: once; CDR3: CASRDFGTSGIEQFF; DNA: TGTGCCAGCAGAGACTTCGGGACTAGCGGGATTGAGCAGTTCTTC
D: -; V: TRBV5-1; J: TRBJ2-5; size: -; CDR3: CASSSKLDVGQYF; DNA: TGCGCCAGCAGCTCGAAACTAGATGTGGGCCAGTACTTC
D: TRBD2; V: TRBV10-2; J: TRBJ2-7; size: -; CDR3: CASRRTSGGTYEQYF; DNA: TGCGCCAGCCGACGGACTAGCGGGGGCACCTACGAGCAGTACTTC
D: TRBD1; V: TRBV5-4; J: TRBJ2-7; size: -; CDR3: CASSGGQASYEQYF; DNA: TGTGCCAGCAGCGGGGGACAGGCCTCCTACGAGCAGTACTTC
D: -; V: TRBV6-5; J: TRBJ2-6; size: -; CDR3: CASRARKGANVLTF; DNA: TGTGCCAGCAGAGCCCGTAAGGGGGCCAACGTCCTGACTTTC
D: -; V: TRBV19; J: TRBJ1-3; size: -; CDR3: CASIRKEASGNTIYF; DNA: TGTGCCAGTATCAGGAAGGAGGCCTCTGGAAACACCATATATTTT
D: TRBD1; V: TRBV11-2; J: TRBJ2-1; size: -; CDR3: CASSTDRGRFNEQFF; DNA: TGTGCCAGCAGCACGGACAGGGGAAGGTTTAATGAGCAGTTCTTC
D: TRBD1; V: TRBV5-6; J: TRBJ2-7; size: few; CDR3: CASSSEQGPEQYF; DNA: TGTGCCAGCAGCTCCGAACAGGGGCCCGAGCAGTACTTC
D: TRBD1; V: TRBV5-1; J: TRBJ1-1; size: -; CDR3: CASRQGQSNTEAFF; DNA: TGCGCCAGCAGACAGGGACAGTCGAACACTGAAGCTTTCTTT
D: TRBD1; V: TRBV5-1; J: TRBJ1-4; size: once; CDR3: CASSLVLGVRGDSNEKLFF; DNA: TGCGCCAGCAGCTTGGTGCTTGGTGTCAGGGGGGACTCTAATGAAAAACTGTTTTTT
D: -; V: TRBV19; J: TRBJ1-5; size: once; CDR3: CASSPQPGVENQPQHF; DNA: TGTGCCAGTAGTCCCCAGCCAGGGGTAGAGAATCAGCCCCAGCATTTT